One T cell receptor beta chain is described in this entry. The authors' processing: Reference gene primer amplification gave nucleated cell count estimates. Data came from immunoSEQ multiplex PCR; TCRdb stores just in-frame clones and leaves some out. That table gives V, J and clone size, and the DNA gave D and trimming. The sample has roughly 340,000 clones, roughly 90% seen once. These data are taken from a study of blood T cell repertoires in COVID-19. Study at large: The origin of the acute and convalescent COVID-19 samples was the United States, Italy and Spain. PBMCs, B-cell-depleted T cells, or T cells provided the cDNA or gDNA that made up the material.

A Seattle source enrolled patients during active infection and followed them longitudinally. The germline V gene has CDR1 KGHSH and CDR2 LQKENI. There are 16 residues in the CDR3. The ends were cut back, 3 bases at V and 0 bases at J, with 14 bases in the middle. Sequencing input: peripheral blood. The chain employs TRBV18 and TRBJ1-2; D may be TRBD1 (5 bases). This clonotype originated in a woman in her 70s with COVID-19, enrolled during active disease. CDR3 amino acids: CASSPHKGPSNYGYTF. The CDR3 DNA reads TGTGCCAGCTCACCCCACAAGGGGCCATCTAACTATGGCTACACCTTC.